This T cell receptor beta chain was identified during a study of shared clonotypes between healthy human individuals (dated by TCRdb to 2018 to 2020). About the study as a whole: A couple of women and a few men aged 18 to 49 years were included in the cohort. To estimate repertoire size and how much clonotype sharing occurs between individuals, the study deeply sequenced the blood TCR repertoires of roughly 5 healthy adults. For each donor, CD4 naive and CD4 memory were each given three plates, CD8 naive was given two plates, and CD8 memory was given one plate. To increase sequencing depth and limit assay-specific biases, different laboratories used diverse techniques to prepare libraries and sequence TCR repertoires. Each donor's leukapheresis produced roughly between roughly 0.9 and 8.9 billion PBMCs. Summary of the overall study and its limitations: Clonotypes shared by all four sorted-subset donors showed higher generation probabilities than non-shared clonotypes. Sharing across a few donors was observed for approximately 5% of naive CD4, under 4% of naive CD8, over 2% of memory CD4, and over 0.3% of memory CD8 clonotypes. Sampling was restricted to blood, and TCR repertoires in tissues likely differ from the TCR repertoires found in blood. The genetic and exposure-history diversity represented was limited by the small number of donors. Rarefaction of sorted-subset datasets indicated incomplete sequencing despite the large sequencing depth. Larger estimated clonotype richness was generally found for naive subsets than for memory subsets. Pairwise subsampling indicated that sequencing depth was expected to affect the degree of clonotype sharing among donors.

TCR CDR3 regions were amplified from genomic DNA by multiplex PCR using the deep immunoSEQ assay. Genomic DNA extracted from each cell subset was distributed evenly over all wells of several immunoSEQ 96-well plates, and each plate served as one replicate. For sorted subsets, about 200 ng genomic DNA, equal to 30,000 to 35,000 T cell genomes, was loaded into each replicate PCR. The purified libraries were quantified using a Qubit 3.0 fluorometer, sized with a Bioanalyzer 2100, and then quantified again using the KAPA Library Quantification kit. Every immunoSEQ 96-well plate was sequenced on a separate single-read 150-cycle Illumina NextSeq 550 flow cell. The study's processing was this. The immunoSEQ output contained only junctional sequences without quality scores, so filtering could not match that applied to full-length reads. Sequences were annotated with PyIR, a Python wrapper for IgBLAST v1.9, using IMGT germline references to assign V/J genes and CDR3. Reads with weak V/J assignments (E-value above 1e-6), missing CDR3, stop codons, out-of-frame junctions, or ambiguous translated residues were removed. A V3J clonotype was defined by an identical inferred V gene, J gene, and CDR3 amino acid sequence. To compute the percentage overlap between repertoires, the number of shared unique clonotypes was divided by the size of the smaller repertoire. RTK rarefaction, the Chao1 estimator, and Recon v2.1 estimates of unobserved clonotypes were used to assess repertoire richness. OLGA was used to compute generation probabilities for all TCRbeta clonotypes that the gDNA method yielded from a few donors. The clones in this table, taken by TCRdb from immuneACCESS, are in-frame only. Not every clone is retained; where verified, under half of the shortfall comes from an unresolved V gene, and the cause of the rest is unknown. V and J calls and clone size are given by that table; D and trimming were obtained from the DNA. This sample is represented by around 330,000 clones; approximately 74% of them were singletons. The ten top clones hold approximately 10% of the sample.

The donors were healthy, HIV-negative adults who had no recently reported acute infections or vaccinations. Every donor was a Caucasian adult residing in Nashville, Tennessee, USA. CD4+ T cells were enriched by magnetic negative selection; naive cells were then positively selected on CD45RA, and the negative fraction formed the memory subset. Blood was obtained by leukapheresis, after which PBMCs were separated by Ficoll-Histopaque density gradient centrifugation and cryopreserved in liquid nitrogen vapor phase. Analytical flow cytometry was used to check the purity and quantity of each magnetically sorted T cell population. From each sorted fraction, genomic DNA was isolated and quantified by UV absorbance on a Nanodrop 2000c. As concerns this clone: Its target antigen remains unknown. No much larger clonotype is one base removed from it; base qualities were not supplied.

V drops 2 bases and J drops 1 base, leaving 11 bases in between. The CDR3 runs 15 amino acids, cysteine and phenylalanine included. The CDR3 DNA has 45 bases and is translated from base 1. Via the germline V gene (reference sequence), CDR1 is SEHNR and CDR2 FQNEAQ. The sequenced sample consisted of memory CD4+ T cells sorted from blood. In the paper's terms, the cell subset or site label means: CD45RA-negative fraction. Recombination joined TRBV7-9 with TRBJ1-1; the D segment cannot be called with confidence. The TCR was taken from a man aged 30 to 45 in good health. CDR3 reads: CASSLSRGWNTEAFF. The DNA sequence is TGTGCCAGCAGCTTATCGCGGGGATGGAACACTGAAGCTTTCTTT.